The TCR beta chain described here comes from a study of beta chain features in type 1 diabetes. The investigators reverse transcribed all of the isolated RNA, so they sequenced expressed TCRB transcripts. Here immunoSEQ multiplex PCR was the method, and the copy in TCRdb shows in-frame clones only, minus some. The sample shows 400,000 to 500,000 clones, approximately 15% of them seen only once. Whole-study findings and limits: The study found that naive, central memory and Treg TCRB repertoires appeared more similar in patients than in healthy donors.

The germline V gene has CDR1 LGHNA and CDR2 YSLEER. Losses at the gene ends were 1 base for V and 6 bases for J; bases not matched to a gene: 6. There are 16 residues in the CDR3. This clone has more than one count but fewer than ten. Its antigen is as yet unknown. V and J are TRBV4-3 and TRBJ1-5, with 10 bases fitting TRBD1. Sequenced sample: naive CD4+ T cells from blood. The source of this sequence is a young man in good health. The CDR3 region is CASSQVPTGGLQPQHF. CDR3 nucleotide sequence: TGCGCCAGCAGCCAAGTACCGACAGGGGGCCTTCAGCCCCAGCATTTT.